This record looks at one T cell receptor (beta chain) sequence and its context. This specimen comes from a study of blood T cells in healthy people across ages. This CDR3 contains 17 residues. V was shortened by 0 bases and J by 0 bases, with 12 bases between the two germline ends. Germline V CDR1 and CDR2: MRHNA, SNTAGT. A second roughly 6 to 12 cycle PCR used barcoded and J-beta primers. Each CDR3 protein gets one entry after TCRdb re-called the 5' RACE reads with MiXCR. The table has roughly 2 million distinct CDR3 sequences, around 48% seen once. This clonotype was obtained from a woman between 40 and 50 years old in good health. The genes are TRBV6-4 and TRBJ2-1, with D maybe TRBD2 (6 bases). Input material: blood. The chain's CDR3 is CASSDSERASSYNEQFF. Written as DNA, the CDR3 is TGTGCCAGCAGTGACTCGGAGCGGGCAAGCTCCTACAATGAGCAGTTCTTC.